One sample yielded the 10 T cell receptor beta chains listed below, sequenced in a study. TCRdb re-derived calls from the 5' RACE reads in MiXCR, one entry per CDR3 protein. The sample has 62,000 or so distinct CDR3 sequences; approximately 23% are singletons. The sample taken for sequencing was memory CD4+ T cells sorted from a lymph node. Subset indicated: memory CD4+ T cells, CD4+CD45RO+CD25-. The origin of the receptors is a female donor with breast cancer.

Concerning this clonotype: An end of the junction differs from the germline gene, which may be a read error. This chain connects TRBV25-1 to TRBJ1-2; D unclear. Germline V gene data show CDR1 as MGHDK and CDR2 as SYGVNS. The length of the CDR3 is 14 residues. CDR3 nucleotide sequence: TGTGCCAGCAGTGAAAACCCTACTAACTATGGCTACGCCTTC. As protein: CASSENPTNYGYAF.

The chain employs TRBV11-2 and TRBJ1-4, with D unresolved. The V gene lost 0 bases and the J gene lost 7 bases, with 12 bases spanning the gap. Germline CDR1 SGHAT, CDR2 FQNNGV. The CDR3 totals 15 residues. This chain's CDR3 is CASSLEVGRGEKLFF. The CDR3 DNA reads as TGTGCCAGCAGCTTAGAAGTCGGACGCGGTGAAAAACTGTTTTTT.

This chain connects TRBV3-1 to TRBJ1-5; unclear D gene. V dropped 1 base and J dropped 7 bases, with 8 bases sitting between them. This CDR3 is 13 amino acids long. CDR1 and CDR2 (germline): LGHDT, YNNKEL (reference sequence). The DNA of the CDR3 is TGTGCCAGCAGCCAAGGAGGGAGCCAGCCCCAGCATTTT. Translating gives CASSQGGSQPQHF.

The genes are TRBV5-1 and TRBJ2-1, with D perhaps assigned TRBD1 or TRBD2 (5 bases each). Germline lookup yields CDR1 SGHRS and CDR2 YFSETQ. CDR3 length equals 16 residues. Between the trimmed V and J ends, which lost 2 bases and 0 bases, there was a span of 12 bases. The CDR3 sequence: CASSFGAFGSYNEQFF. CDR3 DNA sequence: TGCGCCAGCAGCTTCGGGGCCTTCGGCTCCTACAATGAGCAGTTCTTC.

The J gene is TRBJ2-7, the V gene TRBV29-1; D unclear. V was clipped by 4 bases and J by 2 bases, with 15 bases between them. The CDR3 runs to 14 residues. Germline CDR1 is SQVTM and CDR2 is ANQGSEA. As DNA, the CDR3 is TGCAGCGTTGTCATTCTGGGCCAGACCTACGAGCAGTACTTC. Translation: CSVVILGQTYEQYF.

This clonotype showed up just a few times. This CDR3 is missing its conserved last phenylalanine or tryptophan, likely due to a read error. CDR3 residues: CASSLVLGSGYTV. Here the CDR3 DNA reads TGTGCCAGCAGCTTAGTGCTGGGTTCTGGCTACACCGTC. The chain combines TRBV7-9 with TRBJ1-2, with D hard to call. V was shortened by 1 base and J by 7 bases, with 10 bases between the two germline ends. Germline values: CDR1 SEHNR, CDR2 FQNEAQ (reference sequence). This CDR3 has 13 residues.

This clonotype was counted only a few times. This chain connects TRBV5-3 to TRBJ1-2; D possibly corresponds to TRBD1 (6 bases). TRBV5-3 is marked as an open reading frame, function uncertain. CDR3 length: 16 residues. V shed 4 bases and J shed 0 bases, with 16 bases lying between them. This chain's CDR3 is CARSLEWTVPNYGYTF. The CDR3 coding sequence is TGTGCCAGAAGCCTGGAATGGACAGTTCCTAACTATGGCTACACCTTC.

This clonotype was picked up many times. The rearrangement joins TRBV24-1 to TRBJ1-2; TRBD1 might be the D (6 bases). V dropped 3 bases and J dropped 4 bases, with 11 bases sitting between them. The CDR3 spans 14 residues. Germline CDR1 and CDR2: KGHDR and SFDVKD. The CDR3 DNA follows: TGTGCCACCAGTGATACTGGGACACCCTATGGCTACACCTTC. It translates to CATSDTGTPYGYTF.

In this sample, this clonotype turned up a few times. The chain has TRBV19 and TRBJ1-5; D ambiguous. The CDR3 loop spans 14 amino acids. V was clipped by 3 bases and J by 4 bases, with 10 bases between them. Germline CDR1 and CDR2: LNHDA and SQIVND (reference sequence). The CDR3 region has the DNA TGTGCCAGTAGTATTAAACGGACTAATCAGCCCCAGCATTTT. Its protein is CASSIKRTNQPQHF.

V usage is TRBV12-3 or TRBV12-4 and J usage is TRBJ2-7; D remains unclear. Trimming removed 3 bases from V and 3 bases from J, with 27 bases in between. This CDR3 is built from 19 residues. The CDR3 spells CASSFHNLLSRTRHYEQYF. In DNA, the CDR3 is TGTGCCAGCAGTTTCCATAATTTGCTCTCCCGGACCCGTCACTACGAGCAGTACTTC.